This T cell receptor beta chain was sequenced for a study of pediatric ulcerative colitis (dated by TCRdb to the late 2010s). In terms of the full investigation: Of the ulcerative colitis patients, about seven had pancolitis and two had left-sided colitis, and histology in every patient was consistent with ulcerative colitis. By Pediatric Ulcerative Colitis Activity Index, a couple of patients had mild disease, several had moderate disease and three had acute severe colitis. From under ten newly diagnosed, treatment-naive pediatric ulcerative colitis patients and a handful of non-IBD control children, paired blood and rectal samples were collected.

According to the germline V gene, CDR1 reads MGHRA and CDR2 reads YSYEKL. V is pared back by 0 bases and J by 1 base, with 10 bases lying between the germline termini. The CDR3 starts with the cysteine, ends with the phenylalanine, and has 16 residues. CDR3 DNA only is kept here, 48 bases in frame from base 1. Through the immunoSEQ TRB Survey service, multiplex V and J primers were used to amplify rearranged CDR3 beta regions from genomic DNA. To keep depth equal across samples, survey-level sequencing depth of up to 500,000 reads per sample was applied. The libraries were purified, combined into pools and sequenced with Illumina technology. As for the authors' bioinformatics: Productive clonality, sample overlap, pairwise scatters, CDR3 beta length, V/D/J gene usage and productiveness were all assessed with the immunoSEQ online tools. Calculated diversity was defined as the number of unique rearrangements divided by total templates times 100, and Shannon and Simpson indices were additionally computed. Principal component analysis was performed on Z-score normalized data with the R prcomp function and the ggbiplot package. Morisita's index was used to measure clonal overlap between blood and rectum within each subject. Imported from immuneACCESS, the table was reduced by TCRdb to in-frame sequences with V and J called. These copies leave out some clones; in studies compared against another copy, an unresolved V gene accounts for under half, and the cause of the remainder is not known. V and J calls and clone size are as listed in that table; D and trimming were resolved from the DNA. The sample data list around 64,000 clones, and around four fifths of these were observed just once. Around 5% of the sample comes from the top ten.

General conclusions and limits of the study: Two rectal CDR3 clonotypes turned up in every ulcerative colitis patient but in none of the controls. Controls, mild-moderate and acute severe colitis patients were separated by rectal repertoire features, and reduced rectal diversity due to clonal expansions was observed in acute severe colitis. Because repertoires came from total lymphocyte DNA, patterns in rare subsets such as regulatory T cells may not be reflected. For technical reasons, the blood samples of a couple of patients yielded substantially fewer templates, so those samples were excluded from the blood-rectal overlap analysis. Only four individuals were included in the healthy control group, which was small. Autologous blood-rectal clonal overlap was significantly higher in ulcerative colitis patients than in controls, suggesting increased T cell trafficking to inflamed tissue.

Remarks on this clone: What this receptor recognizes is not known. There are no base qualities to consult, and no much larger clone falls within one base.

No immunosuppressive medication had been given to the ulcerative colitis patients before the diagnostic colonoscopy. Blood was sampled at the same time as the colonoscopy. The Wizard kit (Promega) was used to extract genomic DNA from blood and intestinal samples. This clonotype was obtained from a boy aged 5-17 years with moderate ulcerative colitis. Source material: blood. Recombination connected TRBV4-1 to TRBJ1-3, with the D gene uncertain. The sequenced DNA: TGCGCCAGCAGCCAAGATACGGGGAAATCTGGAAACACCATATATTTT. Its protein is CASSQDTGKSGNTIYF.